The 27 T cell receptor beta chains listed next were all sequenced from one sample in a study of blood T cell repertoires in COVID-19. Libraries were prepared by immunoSEQ multiplex PCR; TCRdb keeps only in-frame clonotypes and omits some of them. This sample has 99,000 or so clones, with around nine tenths found just once. Sample: peripheral blood. The source is a human donor in a cohort sampled during active COVID-19.

The chain couples TRBV29-1 to TRBJ2-3; no definite D call. Trimming removed 6 bases at V and 4 bases at J, with 14 bases between. The CDR3 spans 13 residues. Germline V gene sequence: CDR1 SQVTM, CDR2 ANQGSEA. This chain's CDR3 is CSVTPGSSDTQYF. DNA for the CDR3: TGCAGCGTGACCCCCGGGTCCTCAGATACGCAGTATTTT.

For the CDR3, the DNA is TGTGCCAGCAGTCCTCGGACAGGGGAAGGTTCTAATGAAAAACTGTTTTTT. This gives the protein CASSPRTGEGSNEKLFF. The chain has TRBV4-2 and TRBJ1-4; 9 positions agree with TRBD1. Germline loops: CDR1 LGHNA, CDR2 YNFKEQ. Unmatched junction bases numbered 11, after V lost 6 bases and J lost 3 bases. The CDR3 is 17 amino acids.

The rearrangement uses TRBV4-1 and TRBJ2-3; D might be TRBD1 (5 bases). V was shortened by 4 bases and J by 5 bases, with 16 bases between the two germline ends. This CDR3 spans 15 amino acids. Germline CDR1 reads MGHRA; CDR2 reads YSYEKL. The CDR3 region is CASSPRVGPEDTQYF. Written as DNA, the CDR3 is TGCGCCAGCAGCCCCCGTGTGGGGCCAGAAGATACGCAGTATTTT.

The CDR3 loop is CASSIAGGSSSYNEQFF. The CDR3 coding sequence is TGTGCCAGTAGTATAGCGGGGGGCTCCAGCTCCTACAATGAGCAGTTCTTC. The chain has TRBV19 and TRBJ2-1; D may be TRBD2 (7 bases). Trimming took off 1 base at V and 0 bases at J, with 13 bases between the two ends. The germline V gene has CDR1 LNHDA and CDR2 SQIVND (reference sequence). This CDR3 is built from 17 residues.

The V gene is TRBV6-2 or TRBV6-3, the J gene TRBJ2-2; 10 bases map to TRBD2. The germline gives CDR1 MNHEY, CDR2 SVGEGT. The length of the CDR3 is 17 residues. The junction had 11 bases not matched to a gene; V was cut back by 5 bases and J by 5 bases. The CDR3, as DNA: TGTGCCAGCAGTCCCCCAGCGGGGGGGCCACAGACCGGGGAGCTGTTTTTT. The encoded protein is CASSPPAGGPQTGELFF.

The chain links TRBV5-1 to TRBJ2-1, with a tentative D call TRBD1 (6 bases). The ends were cut back, 1 base at V and 8 bases at J, with 16 bases in the middle. The length of the CDR3 is 15 residues. Germline loops: CDR1 SGHRS, CDR2 YFSETQ. CDR3 protein: CASSLNGIRGYEQFF. DNA for the CDR3: TGCGCCAGCAGCTTGAACGGGATCAGGGGTTATGAGCAGTTCTTC.

The genes are TRBV28 and TRBJ1-1; D gene uncertain. CDR3 length: 13 residues. Germline lookup yields CDR1 MDHEN and CDR2 SYDVKM. Trimming stripped 5 bases from V and 4 bases from J, with 11 bases between. The CDR3 sequence: CASSRAGSTEAFF. Written as DNA, the CDR3 is TGTGCCAGCAGTCGGGCCGGGAGCACTGAAGCTTTCTTT.

The chain recombines TRBV19 with TRBJ1-3; D may be TRBD1 (5 bases). Germline assignment: CDR1 LNHDA and CDR2 SQIVND (reference sequence). V lost 8 bases to trimming and J lost 0 bases, with 8 bases between them. This CDR3 has 13 amino acids. CDR3 region: CASGQSSGNTIYF. The CDR3 DNA follows: TGTGCCAGTGGACAAAGCTCTGGAAACACCATATATTTT.

The chain links TRBV4-1 to TRBJ2-6, with D perhaps matching TRBD2 (6 bases). CDR1 MGHRA and CDR2 YSYEKL come from the germline V gene. The CDR3 loop spans 20 amino acids. Trimming left V 0 bases short and J 0 bases short, with 18 bases between. CDR3 protein: CASSQDISGTFLSGANVLTF. The CDR3 region has the DNA TGCGCCAGCAGCCAAGATATTTCGGGGACTTTCCTCTCTGGGGCCAACGTCCTGACTTTC.

This chain links TRBV28 with TRBJ2-7, with D possibly being TRBD1 (6 bases). The CDR3 runs 17 residues. V shed 6 bases and J shed 0 bases, with 21 bases lying between them. Germline V CDR1 and CDR2: MDHEN, SYDVKM. CDR3: CASSPVRGPGPSYEQYF. The DNA of the CDR3 is TGTGCCAGCAGCCCCGTCAGGGGCCCGGGGCCCTCCTACGAGCAGTACTTC.

The genes are TRBV7-2 and TRBJ2-3; D uncertain. The ends were cut back, 1 base at V and 4 bases at J, with 3 bases in the middle. This CDR3 region has 12 residues. Germline V gene data show CDR1 as SGHTA and CDR2 as FQGNSA. CDR3 sequence: CASSLVADTQYF. DNA for the CDR3: TGTGCCAGCAGCTTAGTCGCAGATACGCAGTATTTT.

V is TRBV12-3 or TRBV12-4 and J is TRBJ2-7, with a tentative D call TRBD2 (5 bases). There are 13 residues in the CDR3. Trimming left V 5 bases short and J 3 bases short, with 11 bases between. The CDR3 loop reads CASSPDEGYEQYF. In nucleotides, the CDR3 is TGTGCCAGCAGTCCTGACGAGGGCTACGAGCAGTACTTC.

The chain links TRBV15 to TRBJ2-7; perhaps TRBD2 as D (6 bases). V lost 1 base, J lost 4 bases, and 14 bases lay in between. The CDR3 is made up of 15 amino acids. Germline V CDR1 and CDR2: LNHNV, YYDKDF (reference sequence). CDR3 in amino acids: CATSRVQRGGYEQYF. The CDR3, as DNA: TGTGCCACCAGCAGAGTTCAGAGGGGAGGATACGAGCAGTACTTC.

A single count supports this clone. The rearrangement joins TRBV11-1 to TRBJ2-1; D is perhaps TRBD1 (5 bases). The V gene's germline CDR1 is SGHAT and CDR2 FQDESV (reference sequence). CDR3 length: 13 amino acids. Between the trimmed V and J ends, which lost 5 bases and 6 bases, there was a span of 11 bases. The chain's CDR3 is CASSPQGVNEQFF. The CDR3 coding sequence is TGTGCCAGCAGCCCCCAAGGGGTCAATGAGCAGTTCTTC.

The rearrangement joins TRBV28 to TRBJ2-7, with D perhaps TRBD1 (5 bases). Trimming removed 2 bases at V and 3 bases at J, with 23 bases between. Germline CDR1 reads MDHEN; CDR2 reads SYDVKM. This CDR3 has 18 amino acids. CDR3 nucleotide sequence: TGTGCCAGCAGTTTAAACAGGTCGGGCCGACCGAATCACTACGAGCAGTACTTC. Translating gives CASSLNRSGRPNHYEQYF.

The J gene is TRBJ2-3, the V gene TRBV5-1; 7 bases map to TRBD2. Germline loops: CDR1 SGHRS, CDR2 YFSETQ. There are 17 residues in the CDR3. V lost 0 bases, J lost 2 bases, and 9 bases stayed unmatched. This chain's CDR3 is CASSLELGGGLTDTQYF. CDR3 nucleotide sequence: TGCGCCAGCAGCTTGGAACTCGGCGGGGGACTCACAGATACGCAGTATTTT.

The chain uses TRBV9 and TRBJ1-1; 9 bases match TRBD1. Unmatched junction bases numbered 1, after V lost 3 bases and J lost 1 base. Germline V gives CDR1 SGDLS, CDR2 YYNGEE. This CDR3 is 14 amino acids long. Here the CDR3 DNA reads TGTGCCAGCAGCGCGGGACAGGGGAACACTGAAGCTTTCTTT. Translating gives CASSAGQGNTEAFF.

V and J are TRBV4-1 and TRBJ2-3, with 7 positions matching TRBD2. This CDR3 has 16 residues. With V trimmed by 3 bases and J by 5 bases, 11 bases remained unmatched. Per germline, CDR1 MGHRA and CDR2 YSYEKL. The CDR3 DNA follows: TGCGCCAGCAGCCAGGCCCCTGGCGGGAGTCAAGATACGCAGTATTTT. It specifies CASSQAPGGSQDTQYF.

This clone has just a few counts. The chain uses TRBV20-1 and TRBJ1-1, with unresolved D. The germline V and J ends were trimmed by 3 bases and 3 bases, with 20 bases remaining between them. In germline, CDR1 is DFQATT, CDR2 SNEGSKA (reference sequence). The CDR3 spans 16 residues. CDR3 protein: CSASPQQKVVYTEAFF. Written as DNA, the CDR3 is TGCAGTGCTAGTCCACAGCAGAAGGTTGTCTACACTGAAGCTTTCTTT.

The chain couples TRBV19 to TRBJ1-2; TRBD1 matches 9 bases. CDR1 and CDR2 (germline): LNHDA, SQIVND (reference sequence). The CDR3 contains 15 residues. J was trimmed by 5 bases and V by 5 bases; bases with no gene match: 9. The CDR3 region is CASSPRDREVYGYTF. In DNA form, the CDR3 reads TGTGCCAGTAGTCCCCGGGACAGGGAGGTGTATGGCTACACCTTC.

This chain links TRBV19 with TRBJ2-5; perhaps TRBD1 as D (6 bases). The CDR3 consists of 13 residues. Trimming removed 1 base at V and 5 bases at J, with 8 bases between. Germline CDR1 and CDR2: LNHDA and SQIVND (reference sequence). CDR3 residues: CASSIGQGETQYF. CDR3 in DNA: TGTGCCAGTAGTATAGGGCAGGGGGAGACCCAGTACTTC.

This clone came up a few times. J is TRBJ2-5 and V is TRBV7-2; TRBD1 matches 7 bases. V shed 5 bases, J shed 7 bases, and the junction held 10 bases outside the gene matches. Per the germline V gene, CDR1 is SGHTA and CDR2 is FQGNSA. The CDR3 is made up of 14 amino acids. CDR3 region: CASSNPGGPGTQYF. The DNA for the CDR3 is TGTGCCAGCAGCAACCCAGGGGGTCCAGGGACCCAGTACTTC.

The V call is TRBV28, the J call TRBJ2-5, with 7 bases lining up with TRBD2. The CDR3 consists of 15 residues. V was clipped by 2 bases and J by 5 bases; unmatched bases: 8. Germline V CDR1 and CDR2: MDHEN, SYDVKM. In DNA, the CDR3 is TGTGCCAGCAGTTTACTCAGCGGGGATGGGGAGACCCAGTACTTC. This encodes CASSLLSGDGETQYF.

The gene calls are TRBV30 and TRBJ2-5; the match to TRBD2 covers 9 bases. The CDR3 length is 14 residues. J was trimmed by 5 bases and V by 5 bases; bases with no gene match: 9. Per the germline V gene, CDR1 is GTSNPN and CDR2 is SVGIG (reference sequence). CDR3 residues: CAWAPGLARETQYF. The CDR3 DNA reads as TGTGCCTGGGCTCCGGGACTAGCAAGGGAGACCCAGTACTTC. The variable domain in full, with the rest retrieved from reference TRBV30 and TRBJ2-5, is SQTIHQWPATLVQPVGSPLSLECTVEGTSNPNLYWYRQAAGRGLQLLFYSVGIGQISSEVPQNLSASRPQDRQFILSSKKLLLSDSGFYLCAWAPGLARETQYFGPGTRLLVL.

The chain uses TRBV28 and TRBJ1-6; D unclear. The germline V and J ends were trimmed by 2 bases and 5 bases, with 13 bases remaining between them. Germline CDR1 and CDR2: MDHEN and SYDVKM. The CDR3 is 16 amino acids. The chain's CDR3 is CASSLAGSGNNSPLHF. CDR3 DNA sequence: TGTGCCAGCAGTTTAGCAGGATCCGGAAATAATTCACCCCTCCACTTT. The variable domain in full, completed from reference TRBV28 and TRBJ1-6, reads DVKVTQSSRYLVKRTGEKVFLECVQDMDHENMFWYRQDPGLGLRLIYFSYDVKMKEKGDIPEGYSVSREKKERFSLILESASTNQTSMYLCASSLAGSGNNSPLHFGNGTRLTVT.

The rearrangement links TRBV9 to TRBJ1-2, with D unresolved. CDR3 length equals 15 residues. CDR1 is SGDLS and CDR2 is YYNGEE in the germline V gene. Trimming pared 6 bases from V and 3 bases from J, leaving 18 bases between. As DNA, the CDR3 is TGTGCCAGCACCCCGGCCCCCCACGCGGACTATGGCTACACCTTC. Translated, it gives CASTPAPHADYGYTF.

The genes are TRBV6-5 and TRBJ1-2; D is undetermined. V gave up 6 bases and J gave up 8 bases, with 7 bases separating them. In germline, CDR1 is MNHEY, CDR2 SVGAGI. CDR3 size: 10 residues. As DNA, the CDR3 is TGTGCCAGCAGGCAAGAGGGCTACACCTTC. Its protein is CASRQEGYTF.